This T cell receptor beta chain was sequenced during a study of ipilimumab plus nivolumab after autologous stem cell transplantation. Trimming left V 1 base short and J 8 bases short, with 15 bases between. Germline values: CDR1 PRHDT, CDR2 FYEKMQ (reference sequence). This CDR3 spans 15 amino acids. Starting 14 to 28 days after autologous transplant, ipilimumab 1 mg/kg was given. Here immunoSEQ multiplex PCR was the method, and the copy in TCRdb shows in-frame clones only, minus some. The repertoire holds some 25,000 clones, with about 86% as singletons. The source material was PBMCs, sampled in a trial of ipilimumab plus nivolumab as post-transplant consolidation. J is TRBJ2-1 and V is TRBV13; the D is unclear. The receptor comes from a male donor with diffuse large B-cell lymphoma. CDR3: CASSLAGRAVHEQFF. CDR3 DNA sequence: TGTGCCAGCAGCTTAGCAGGTCGGGCAGTTCATGAGCAGTTCTTC.